This T cell receptor (beta chain) was identified during a study of blood T cell repertoires in COVID-19. Study-level information: Specimens from acute and convalescent COVID-19 originated in the United States, Italy and Spain. PBMCs, B-cell-depleted T cells, or T cells were the source of the cDNA or gDNA that made up the material.

Under the authors' procedure: Reference gene primer amplification gave estimated nucleated cell counts. The assay was immunoSEQ multiplex PCR, and TCRdb's table has in-frame clones only and misses some. V, J and clone size are taken as reported in that table, and D and trimming were inferred from the DNA itself. The table lists about 70,000 clones, around 91% of them singletons, with 7.5% to 9% in the top ten. Germline V gene data show CDR1 as MNHEY and CDR2 as SMNVEV (reference sequence). Trimming took 7 bases from V and 4 from J, leaving 14 bases between them. The CDR3 contains 14 residues. The chain uses TRBV27 and TRBJ2-1; weak D call: TRBD2 (6 bases). Sequenced material: peripheral blood. The origin of this receptor is a human donor in a cohort sampled during active COVID-19. The CDR3 is CASTHGTLYNEQFF. For the CDR3, the DNA is TGTGCCAGCACCCACGGGACTCTATACAATGAGCAGTTCTTC.